This T cell receptor beta chain is from a study of T cell changes during pregnancy in multiple sclerosis. The germline V gene encodes CDR1 SGHTS and CDR2 YDEGEE. V lost 3 bases and J lost 2, with 21 bases in between. This CDR3 comprises 17 residues. Using immunoSEQ multiplex PCR, the repertoire was profiled, and TCRdb retains in-frame clones only, with some absent. The data contain approximately 30,000 clones, approximately 90% of them singletons. The V call is TRBV5-8, the J call TRBJ2-7, with D uncertain. This TCR was recovered from a female donor with multiple sclerosis, enrolled in a pregnancy study. The material was CD8+ T cells from peripheral blood mononuclear cells, obtained in the first trimester of pregnancy. In DNA form, the CDR3 reads TGTGCCAGCAGCTACACCGGCCACACAGACACCACCTACGAGCAGTACTTC. Translation gives CASSYTGHTDTTYEQYF.